This T cell receptor beta chain comes out of a study of cytomegalovirus exposure and HLA in healthy donors. Study results and limitations: Later examination showed HLA-associated TCR beta chains had greater clonal expansion than equally common others.

A multiplex PCR was run with 60 Vbeta primers and 13 Jbeta primers. Generated by immunoSEQ multiplex PCR, the TCRdb table keeps only in-frame clones and is missing some. The table has some 190,000 clones, around 82% seen once. Turning to this clone: No antigen is known for it.

Unmatched junction bases numbered 12, after V lost 6 bases and J lost 5 bases. Germline-derived CDR1 and CDR2 are MRHNA and SNTAGT. The CDR3 runs 18 residues. The chain links TRBV6-4 to TRBJ2-1; TRBD2 matches at 14 bases. This TCR came from a man in his forties or fifties in good health and CMV-seropositive. The source material was PBMCs. CDR3 sequence: CASSGLAGGPVRHNEQFF. CDR3 coding DNA: TGTGCCAGCAGCGGACTAGCGGGAGGCCCGGTCCGTCACAATGAGCAGTTCTTC.